This entry lists 15 T cell receptor beta chains sequenced from one sample in a study of blood T cell repertoires in COVID-19 (dated by TCRdb to 2018 to 2020). Libraries were built with the immunoSEQ multiplex PCR assay. The source is immuneACCESS, and TCRdb retained only in-frame sequences with V and J called. Part of the clones is not carried over; for the studies checked, unresolved V genes explain less than half of this, and the remainder is unexplained. The sample table lists under 200,000 clones, about 87% of them with a count of one. The top ten clonotypes cover under 0.7% of the sample. Sequencing was done on a sample of peripheral blood. The receptors shown here come from a man aged 55-75 years with COVID-19, enrolled during active disease.

This chain connects TRBV12-3 or TRBV12-4 to TRBJ1-1; no reliable D call. V was trimmed by 1 base and J by 1 base, leaving 4 bases between them. There are 13 residues in the CDR3. The CDR3 sequence: CASSLVANTEAFF. The CDR3 DNA reads as TGTGCCAGCAGTTTAGTGGCGAACACTGAAGCTTTCTTT.

In its sample, this clone was seen once. The V call is TRBV24-1, the J call TRBJ2-5; 8 bases are shared with TRBD2. This CDR3 spans 15 amino acids. V lost 6 bases and J lost 3; bases outside the gene matches: 8. The germline V gene encodes CDR1 KGHDR and CDR2 SFDVKD. This CDR3 reads CATSRIAGRKETQYF. The CDR3 nucleotides read TGTGCCACCAGTAGGATAGCGGGGAGGAAAGAGACCCAGTACTTC.

For the CDR3, the DNA is TGTGCCAGCAGCTCTAATTTGGCCCGGGAGGAAGGCTACACCTTC. This sequence encodes CASSSNLAREEGYTF. The chain joins TRBV7-2 to TRBJ1-2; D uncertain. The germline V gene encodes CDR1 SGHTA and CDR2 FQGNSA. This CDR3 has 15 residues. V was cut by 4 bases and J by 8 bases, with 20 bases left in between.

This clone appeared a single time. V gene TRBV4-2 combines with J gene TRBJ1-1; TRBD1 might be the D (5 bases). Per germline, CDR1 LGHNA and CDR2 YNFKEQ. Between the trimmed V and J ends, which lost 0 bases and 0 bases, there was a span of 14 bases. There are 17 residues in the CDR3. Here the CDR3 DNA reads TGTGCCAGCAGCCAAGAGGCGCGGTCAGGGTTGAACACTGAAGCTTTCTTT. Residues: CASSQEARSGLNTEAFF.

V is TRBV2 and J is TRBJ2-3, with 8 bases identical to TRBD2. This CDR3 has 14 residues. V lost 8 bases and J lost 3; bases outside the gene matches: 7. Germline assignment: CDR1 SNHLY and CDR2 FYNNEI. The CDR3 protein is CASLLRGATDTQYF. Written as DNA, the CDR3 is TGTGCCAGCCTTCTGCGGGGGGCAACAGATACGCAGTATTTT. Variable domain in full (rest from reference TRBV2 and TRBJ2-3): EPEVTQTPSHQVTQMGQEVILRCVPISNHLYFYWYRQILGQKVEFLVSFYNNEISEKSEIFDDQFSVERPDGSNFTLKIRSTKLEDSAMYFCASLLRGATDTQYFGPGTRLTVL.

This chain connects TRBV30 to TRBJ2-1, with 13 bases fitting TRBD2. V lost 1 base and J lost 8; bases outside the gene matches: 2. The germline CDR1 and CDR2 sequences are GTSNPN and SVGIG (reference sequence). The CDR3 is 14 amino acids. The CDR3 DNA sequence: TGTGCCTGGAGTGGCGGACTAGCGGGAGATGAGCAGTTCTTC. It specifies CAWSGGLAGDEQFF.

A word on this clone: Other DNA sequences in this specimen translate into the identical CDR3. The chain joins TRBV11-2 to TRBJ2-1; TRBD2 matches at 8 bases. Germline V gene lookup returns CDR1 SGHAT and CDR2 FQNNGV. The J segment lost 8 bases and the V segment lost 3 bases, leaving 3 bases of the junction unmatched. The CDR3 is made up of 13 amino acids. CDR3 DNA sequence: TGTGCCAGCAGCTTTTTAGCGGGGTATGAGCAGTTCTTC. Its translation: CASSFLAGYEQFF.

The V and J genes are TRBV7-6 and TRBJ1-6; no clear D. Trimming took off 5 bases at V and 7 bases at J, with 9 bases between the two ends. Germline CDR1 is SGHVS and CDR2 is FNYEAQ. This CDR3 spans 13 amino acids. In nucleotides, the CDR3 is TGTGCCAGCAGCCGGGAGGGAAATTCACCCCTCCACTTT. The encoded protein is CASSREGNSPLHF. Drawing the rest from reference TRBV7-6 and TRBJ1-6, the complete variable domain is GAGVSQSPRYKVTKRGQDVALRCDPISGHVSLYWYRQALGQGPEFLTYFNYEAQQDKSGLPNDRFSAERPEGSISTLTIQRTEQRDSAMYRCASSREGNSPLHFGNGTRLTVT.

The V call is TRBV6-2 or TRBV6-3, the J call TRBJ1-4, with D possibly TRBD1 on 5 matching bases. V was pared by 6 bases and J by 2 bases, with 7 bases between. Germline CDR1 is MNHEY and CDR2 is SVGEGT. The CDR3 runs 13 residues. CDR3 in amino acids: CASSRQTNEKLFF. CDR3 DNA sequence: TGTGCCAGCAGCCGACAGACTAATGAAAAACTGTTTTTT.

The chain joins TRBV19 to TRBJ1-1; tentatively, D is TRBD1 (5 bases). CDR3 length: 14 residues. V gave up 7 bases and J gave up 0 bases, with 12 bases separating them. Germline assignment: CDR1 LNHDA and CDR2 SQIVND (reference sequence). CDR3 amino acids: CASIGGVLNTEAFF. CDR3 DNA sequence: TGTGCCAGTATCGGGGGGGTGCTGAACACTGAAGCTTTCTTT.

The rearrangement joins TRBV7-9 to TRBJ2-7; perhaps TRBD1 as D (5 bases). V shed 0 bases and J shed 8 bases, with 11 bases lying between them. Germline assignment: CDR1 SEHNR and CDR2 FQNEAQ (reference sequence). The CDR3 length is 13 residues. The chain's CDR3 is CASSLAQVPQQYF. CDR3 DNA: TGTGCCAGCAGCTTAGCACAGGTCCCTCAGCAGTACTTC.

This clone was seen a handful of times. The V and J genes are TRBV27 and TRBJ1-4; D gene ambiguous. V was cut by 5 bases and J by 4 bases, with 11 bases left in between. The CDR3 loop spans 14 amino acids. Germline CDR1 is MNHEY and CDR2 is SMNVEV (reference sequence). Here the CDR3 DNA reads TGTGCCAGCAGTCATGGCGGGAGTAATGAAAAACTGTTTTTT. Amino acids: CASSHGGSNEKLFF. The full variable domain, completed using reference TRBV27 and TRBJ1-4, is EAQVTQNPRYLITVTGKKLTVTCSQNMNHEYMSWYRQDPGLGLRQIYYSMNVEVTDKGDVPEGYKVSRKEKRNFPLILESPSPNQTSLYFCASSHGGSNEKLFFGSGTQLSVL.

As DNA, the CDR3 is TGTGCCAGCAGCTTAGGAGGAGGGAGAGGGACTTACGAGCAGTACTTC. The encoded protein is CASSLGGGRGTYEQYF. The chain recombines TRBV13 with TRBJ2-7, with D perhaps matching TRBD2 (6 bases). The V gene lost 0 bases and the J gene lost 4 bases, with 16 bases spanning the gap. CDR1 PRHDT and CDR2 FYEKMQ come from the germline V gene (reference sequence). The CDR3 is 16 amino acids.

The rearrangement uses TRBV6-4 and TRBJ1-5; maybe TRBD1 (5 bases). The CDR3 consists of 19 residues. V shed 4 bases and J shed 3 bases, with 25 bases lying between them. CDR1 is MRHNA, CDR2 SNTAGT, per germline. The CDR3 DNA sequence: TGTGCCAGCAGTGCCAAGTCAAGGGGAAGGGTCATGGACAATCAGCCCCAGCATTTT. Its translation: CASSAKSRGRVMDNQPQHF.

The chain combines TRBV2 with TRBJ1-2, with TRBD1 matching 10 bases. The CDR3 is made up of 14 amino acids. The germline CDR1 and CDR2 sequences are SNHLY and FYNNEI. V shed 7 bases, J shed 6 bases, and the junction held 8 bases outside the gene matches. Written as DNA, the CDR3 is TGTGCCAGCACCCGTAGACAGGGGGCCAATGGCTACACCTTC. Encoded protein: CASTRRQGANGYTF.